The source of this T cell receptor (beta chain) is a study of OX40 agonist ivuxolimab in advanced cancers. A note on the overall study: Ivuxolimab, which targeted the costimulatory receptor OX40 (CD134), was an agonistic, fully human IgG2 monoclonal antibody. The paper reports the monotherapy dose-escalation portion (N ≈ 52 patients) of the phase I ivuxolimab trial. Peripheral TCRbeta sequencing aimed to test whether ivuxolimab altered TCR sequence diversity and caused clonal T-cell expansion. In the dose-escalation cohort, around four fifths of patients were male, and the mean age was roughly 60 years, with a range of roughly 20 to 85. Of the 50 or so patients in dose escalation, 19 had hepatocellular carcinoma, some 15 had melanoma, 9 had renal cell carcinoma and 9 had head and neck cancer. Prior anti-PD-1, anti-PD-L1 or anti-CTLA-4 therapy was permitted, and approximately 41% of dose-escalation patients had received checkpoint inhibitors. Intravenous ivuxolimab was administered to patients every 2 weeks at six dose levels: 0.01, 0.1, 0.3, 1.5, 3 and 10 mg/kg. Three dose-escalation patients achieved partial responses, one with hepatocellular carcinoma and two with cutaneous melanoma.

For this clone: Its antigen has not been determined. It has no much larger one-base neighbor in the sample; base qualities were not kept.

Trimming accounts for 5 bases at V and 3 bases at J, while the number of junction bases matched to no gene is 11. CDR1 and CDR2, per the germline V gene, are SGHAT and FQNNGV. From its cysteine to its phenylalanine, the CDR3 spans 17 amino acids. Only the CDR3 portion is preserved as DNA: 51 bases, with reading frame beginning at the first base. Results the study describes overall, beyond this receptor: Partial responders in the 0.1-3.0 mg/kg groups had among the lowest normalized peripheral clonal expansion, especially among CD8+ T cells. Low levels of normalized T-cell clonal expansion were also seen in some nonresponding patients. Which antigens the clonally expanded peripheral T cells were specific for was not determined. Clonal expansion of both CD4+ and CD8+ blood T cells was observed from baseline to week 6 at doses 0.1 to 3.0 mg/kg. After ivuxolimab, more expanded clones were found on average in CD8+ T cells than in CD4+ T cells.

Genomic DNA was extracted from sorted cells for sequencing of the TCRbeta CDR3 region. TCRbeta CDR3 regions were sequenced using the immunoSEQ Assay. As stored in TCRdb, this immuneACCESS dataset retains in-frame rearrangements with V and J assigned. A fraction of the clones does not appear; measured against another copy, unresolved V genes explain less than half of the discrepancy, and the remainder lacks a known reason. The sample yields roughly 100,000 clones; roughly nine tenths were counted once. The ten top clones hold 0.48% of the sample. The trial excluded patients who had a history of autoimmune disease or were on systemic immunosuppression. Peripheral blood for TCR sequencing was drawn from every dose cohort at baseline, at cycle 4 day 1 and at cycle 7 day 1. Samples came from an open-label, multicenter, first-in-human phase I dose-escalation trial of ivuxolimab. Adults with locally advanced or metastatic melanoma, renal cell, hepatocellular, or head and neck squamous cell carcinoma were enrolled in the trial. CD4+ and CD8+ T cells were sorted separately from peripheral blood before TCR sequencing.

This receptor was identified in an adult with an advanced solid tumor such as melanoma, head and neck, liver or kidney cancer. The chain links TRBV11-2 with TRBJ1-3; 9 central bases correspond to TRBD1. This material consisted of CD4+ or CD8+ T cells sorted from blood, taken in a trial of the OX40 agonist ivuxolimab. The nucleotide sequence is TGTGCCAGCAGCCCACCCGGACAGGGGTCGGGTGGAAACACCATATATTTT. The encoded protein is CASSPPGQGSGGNTIYF.